This T cell receptor (beta chain) was obtained from a study of cytomegalovirus exposure and HLA in healthy donors. Study results and limitations: Later on, a genetic analysis was performed. It linked a missense variant in DCLRE1C with V- and J-gene trimming of TCR beta. Testing in vitro showed a few CMV-associated chains specific for CMV antigens. High sensitivity and specificity were reportedly achieved when the classifier diagnosed cytomegalovirus status. About 180 TCR beta chains were listed as cytomegalovirus-associated.

V was clipped by 4 bases and J by 8 bases; unmatched bases: 6. The CDR3 has 13 residues. CDR1 and CDR2 (germline): SGHNT, YYREEE (reference sequence). With respect to this clone: Its cognate antigen is unknown.

Primers included in the PCR were 60 Vbeta and 13 Jbeta primers. This table comes from immunoSEQ multiplex PCR, and its TCRdb copy is limited to in-frame clones, with some not included. The sample consists of a few hundred thousand clones, approximately 80% of them appearing once. The receptor comes from a man between 25 and 39 years old in good health and CMV-seronegative. This chain uses TRBV5-4 with TRBJ2-1; the match to TRBD1 covers 7 bases. The sequencing input was PBMCs. Here the CDR3 reads CASSKQGFYEQFF. In nucleotides, the CDR3 is TGTGCCAGCAGCAAACAGGGGTTCTATGAGCAGTTCTTC.